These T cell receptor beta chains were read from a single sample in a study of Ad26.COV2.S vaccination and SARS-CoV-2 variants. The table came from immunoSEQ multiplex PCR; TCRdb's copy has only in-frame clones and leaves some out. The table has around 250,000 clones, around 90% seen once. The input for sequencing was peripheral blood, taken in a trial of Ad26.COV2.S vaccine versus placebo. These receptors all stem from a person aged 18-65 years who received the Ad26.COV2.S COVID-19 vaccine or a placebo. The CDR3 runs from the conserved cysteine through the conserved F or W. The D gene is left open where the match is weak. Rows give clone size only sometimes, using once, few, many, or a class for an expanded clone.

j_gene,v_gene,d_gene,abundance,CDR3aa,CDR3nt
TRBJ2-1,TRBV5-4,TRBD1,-,CASSPSGTGANEQFF,TGTGCCAGCAGCCCGTCCGGGACAGGGGCCAATGAGCAGTTCTTC
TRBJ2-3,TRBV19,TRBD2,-,CASSPLAGGSTDTQYF,TGTGCCAGTAGTCCGTTAGCGGGGGGTAGCACAGATACGCAGTATTTT
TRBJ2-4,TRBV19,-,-,CASSSGQILAKNIQYF,TGTGCCAGTAGTTCAGGACAGATTCTAGCCAAAAACATTCAGTACTTC
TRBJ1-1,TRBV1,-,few,CTSSQDGVSDTEAFF,TGCACCAGCAGCCAAGATGGAGTCAGCGACACTGAAGCTTTCTTT
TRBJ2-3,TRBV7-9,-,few,CASSREVSTDTQYF,TGTGCCAGCAGCCGCGAGGTGTCCACAGATACGCAGTATTTT
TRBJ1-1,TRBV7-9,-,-,CASSLEGVGMNTEAFF,TGTGCCAGCAGCTTAGAAGGGGTTGGGATGAACACTGAAGCTTTCTTT
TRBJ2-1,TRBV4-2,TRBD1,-,CASRPPGQGVNEQFF,TGTGCCAGCAGACCCCCGGGACAGGGTGTCAATGAGCAGTTCTTC
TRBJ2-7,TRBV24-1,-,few,CATSDTRKRANEQYF,TGTGCCACCAGTGACACCAGGAAAAGGGCCAACGAGCAGTACTTC
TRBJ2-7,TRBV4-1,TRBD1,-,CASSQVIRGRRYEQYF,TGCGCCAGCAGCCAAGTTATAAGGGGGCGCAGATACGAGCAGTACTTC
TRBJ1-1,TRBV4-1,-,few,CASSQGALIVGAFF,TGCGCCAGCAGCCAAGGGGCATTGATAGTGGGAGCTTTCTTT
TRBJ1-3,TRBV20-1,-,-,CSASQGSSGNTIYF,TGCAGTGCTAGTCAGGGATCCTCTGGAAACACCATATATTTT
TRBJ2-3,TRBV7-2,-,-,CASSLWAGDTQYF,TGTGCCAGCAGCTTATGGGCGGGGGATACGCAGTATTTT
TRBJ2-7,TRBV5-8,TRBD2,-,CASGQGTSAYEQYF,TGTGCCAGCGGGCAAGGGACTAGCGCTTACGAGCAGTACTTC
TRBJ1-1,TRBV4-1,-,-,CASSPTGGNTEAFF,TGCGCCAGCAGCCCGACCGGAGGGAACACTGAAGCTTTCTTT
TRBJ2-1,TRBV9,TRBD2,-,CASSVPLLAGDVNEQFF,TGTGCCAGCAGCGTACCGTTACTAGCGGGGGACGTCAATGAGCAGTTCTTC
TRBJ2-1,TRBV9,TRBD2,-,CASSVDGTSYYNEQFF,TGTGCCAGCAGCGTAGACGGGACTAGCTATTACAATGAGCAGTTCTTC
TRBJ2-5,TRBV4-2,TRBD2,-,CASSQEARGSGGPQETQYF,TGTGCCAGCAGCCAAGAAGCCCGGGGTAGCGGGGGGCCCCAAGAGACCCAGTACTTC
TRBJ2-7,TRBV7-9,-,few,CASSLAGTQREQYF,TGTGCCAGCAGCTTAGCGGGCACCCAGCGGGAGCAGTACTTC
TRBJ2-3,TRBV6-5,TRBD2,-,CASRASGRGTQYF,TGTGCCAGCAGGGCTAGCGGAAGGGGAACGCAGTATTTT
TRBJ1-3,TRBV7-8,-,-,CASILGAGLISGNTIYF,TGTGCCAGCATCTTGGGGGCAGGTCTGATCTCTGGAAACACCATATATTTT